This T cell receptor beta chain was recovered during a study of metastatic and nonmetastatic thyroid tumors. Study-level background: Repertoire data that came from the blood and tumor or nodule tissue of malignant and benign thyroid patients were compared.

TCRdb recomputed clones from the PCR reads via MiXCR. The sample carries 30,000 or so clones, 25% to 35% recorded once. The V and J ends lost 4 bases and 5 bases respectively, with 12 bases between them. The CDR3 has 13 residues. CDR1 is SGHTS, CDR2 YDEGEE, per germline. The sample holds many counts of this clone. What it binds is not known. Each patient went into thyroid surgery without having received any treatment. The study, taken as a whole, reports: The reported finding was significantly higher TCR beta diversity in malignant thyroid tumors relative to benign nodules, in blood and tumor.

Sequencing input: blood. This clonotype was sampled from a female donor with papillary thyroid cancer or a benign thyroid nodule (not recorded which). Some clones in this sample may be carry-over from other donors' samples. The chain combines TRBV5-8 with TRBJ2-5, with D perhaps TRBD2 (5 bases). The CDR3 DNA follows: TGTGCCAGCAGCCGAGGGCCAGCGGAGACCCAGTACTTC. Protein: CASSRGPAETQYF.